The rows below give T cell receptor beta chains drawn from one sample of a study of blood T cell repertoires in COVID-19. Generated by immunoSEQ multiplex PCR, the TCRdb table keeps only in-frame clones and is missing some. The sample holds 270,000 or so clones; almost 90% are singletons and the top ten take approximately 2.1%. Material for sequencing was peripheral blood. Receptors were obtained from a woman aged 60-70 years with COVID-19, enrolled during active disease. CDR3s include the opening cysteine and the closing phenylalanine or tryptophan. A D gene is named only where the DNA matches it firmly. Where a row states a size, it is once, few, many or the class of an expanded clone; other rows omit it.

abundance,j_gene,d_gene,v_gene,CDR3aa,CDR3nt
.,TRBJ1-2,.,TRBV11-2,CASSLSRGGGYTF,TGTGCCAGCAGCTTATCAAGGGGAGGTGGCTACACCTTC
.,TRBJ1-1,.,TRBV10-3,CAISESAVLNTEAFF,TGTGCCATCAGTGAGTCGGCAGTCCTGAACACTGAAGCTTTCTTT
.,TRBJ2-1,TRBD2,TRBV5-4,CASGTLAGTWNDEQFF,TGTGCCAGCGGAACACTAGCGGGGACCTGGAACGATGAGCAGTTCTTC
.,TRBJ1-1,.,TRBV18,CASSPFLGSPGTEAFF,TGTGCCAGCTCGCCATTCCTTGGGTCTCCGGGCACTGAAGCTTTCTTT
.,TRBJ1-3,.,TRBV4-3,CASSQDPGNSGNTIYF,TGCGCCAGCAGCCAAGATCCAGGGAACTCTGGAAACACCATATATTTT
.,TRBJ1-2,TRBD1,TRBV3-1/TRBV3-2,CASSQAGGGAANYGYTF,TGTGCCAGCAGCCAAGCGGGAGGGGGCGCGGCGAACTATGGCTACACCTTC
.,TRBJ1-6,.,TRBV27,CASSFVNSPLHF,TGTGCCAGCAGTTTCGTAAATTCACCCCTCCACTTT
.,TRBJ2-5,TRBD2,TRBV3-1/TRBV3-2,CASSQGAGGLETQYF,TGTGCCAGCAGCCAAGGAGCGGGGGGGCTGGAGACCCAGTACTTC
.,TRBJ2-7,TRBD1,TRBV7-9,CASSSTGQVDEQYF,TGTGCCAGCAGCAGTACGGGACAGGTCGACGAGCAGTACTTC
.,TRBJ1-1,.,TRBV5-4,CASSSPAGGTEAFF,TGTGCCAGCAGCTCCCCCGCGGGGGGCACTGAAGCTTTCTTT
.,TRBJ1-1,.,TRBV5-4,CASSLRAGPVFF,TGTGCCAGCAGCTTGCGGGCGGGGCCGGTTTTCTTT
.,TRBJ1-6,TRBD1,TRBV6-5,CASSRPGQGNSPLHF,TGTGCCAGCAGCCGCCCGGGACAGGGAAACTCACCCCTCCACTTT
.,TRBJ2-1,TRBD2,TRBV20-1,CSASSGGAARYNEQFF,TGCAGTGCTAGTAGCGGGGGGGCCGCTAGGTACAATGAGCAGTTCTTC
.,TRBJ1-2,.,TRBV11-2,CASSYELNYGYTF,TGTGCCAGCAGCTACGAACTGAACTATGGCTACACCTTC
.,TRBJ2-3,.,TRBV5-1,CASRLQGGSTDTQYF,TGCGCCAGCAGGTTACAGGGGGGGAGCACAGATACGCAGTATTTT
.,TRBJ2-3,TRBD2,TRBV7-2,CASAGTGGLTDTQYF,TGTGCCAGCGCAGGGACGGGGGGTCTCACAGATACGCAGTATTTT
.,TRBJ2-2,.,TRBV18,CASSPAVVAGELFF,TGTGCCAGCTCACCAGCAGTGGTCGCCGGGGAGCTGTTTTTT
.,TRBJ2-7,TRBD2,TRBV3-1/TRBV3-2,CASRPGGRSSEQYF,TGTGCCAGCAGACCGGGGGGGCGTTCCTCCGAGCAGTACTTC
.,TRBJ2-1,TRBD2,TRBV4-2,CASSQGLSSGVRSSYNEQFF,TGTGCCAGCAGCCAAGGGCTGTCTAGCGGGGTCCGTAGCTCCTACAATGAGCAGTTCTTC
.,TRBJ1-3,.,TRBV7-2,CASSRRTSSGNTIYF,TGTGCCAGCAGCAGACGGACAAGCTCTGGAAACACCATATATTTT
.,TRBJ1-5,TRBD1,TRBV30,CAWSREGAYSNQPQHF,TGTGCCTGGAGTCGGGAGGGGGCCTATAGCAATCAGCCCCAGCATTTT
.,TRBJ2-2,TRBD1,TRBV18,CASSLDRGTGELFF,TGTGCCAGCTCGCTGGACAGGGGCACCGGGGAGCTGTTTTTT
.,TRBJ2-1,TRBD2,TRBV9,CASSVGGLAGQGNEQFF,TGTGCCAGCAGCGTAGGGGGACTAGCGGGTCAGGGGAATGAGCAGTTCTTC
.,TRBJ1-2,.,TRBV5-4,CASSLRRTANYGYTF,TGTGCCAGCAGCCTTCGTCGGACAGCTAACTATGGCTACACCTTC
.,TRBJ1-2,.,TRBV7-8,CASSLVADSYGYTF,TGTGCCAGCAGCTTAGTTGCGGACAGCTATGGCTACACCTTC
.,TRBJ1-1,.,TRBV5-1,CASSLRGGSEAFF,TGCGCCAGCAGCCTCCGGGGGGGCTCTGAAGCTTTCTTT
.,TRBJ1-6,TRBD1,TRBV18,CASSYGQGGSPLHF,TGTGCCAGCTCATATGGACAGGGTGGTTCACCCCTCCACTTT
.,TRBJ1-5,TRBD1,TRBV7-2,CASSLGQGVYQPQHF,TGTGCCAGCAGTCTCGGACAGGGAGTATATCAGCCCCAGCATTTT
once,TRBJ2-7,TRBD2,TRBV20-1,CSASSAGTSDEQYF,TGCAGTGCTAGTTCAGCCGGGACTAGCGACGAGCAGTACTTC
.,TRBJ1-2,.,TRBV7-3,CASSFGPGAGANYGYTF,TGTGCCAGCAGCTTCGGTCCAGGGGCCGGGGCTAACTATGGCTACACCTTC
.,TRBJ2-5,TRBD2,TRBV29-1,CSSSGGRGETQYF,TGCAGTTCAAGCGGGGGGCGGGGAGAGACCCAGTACTTC
.,TRBJ1-6,.,TRBV27,CASSLPLSPLHF,TGTGCCAGCAGTTTACCCCTTTCACCCCTCCACTTT
.,TRBJ2-3,TRBD2,TRBV7-2,CASSPRRLAGNTDTQYF,TGTGCCAGCAGCCCCAGGAGACTAGCGGGGAACACAGATACGCAGTATTTT
.,TRBJ2-3,TRBD2,TRBV7-3,CASSSNGGSNTDTQYF,TGTGCCAGCAGCTCCAACGGGGGGTCGAACACAGATACGCAGTATTTT
.,TRBJ1-4,.,TRBV7-9,CASSLLLATNEKLFF,TGTGCCAGCAGCTTATTGTTAGCAACTAATGAAAAACTGTTTTTT
.,TRBJ1-2,.,TRBV7-2,CASSYSTQGDYGYTF,TGTGCCAGCAGCTACTCAACACAGGGTGACTATGGCTACACCTTC
.,TRBJ2-5,TRBD2,TRBV7-6,CASRGLARSGGETQYF,TGTGCCAGCAGGGGACTAGCGAGGTCTGGGGGAGAGACCCAGTACTTC
.,TRBJ1-6,TRBD1,TRBV7-9,CASSLGGQTSPLHF,TGTGCCAGCAGCTTGGGGGGACAGACTTCACCCCTCCACTTT
.,TRBJ1-1,.,TRBV6-4,CASSEGRNTEAFF,TGTGCCAGCAGTGAAGGGAGGAACACTGAAGCTTTCTTT
.,TRBJ1-2,.,TRBV15,CATSRERGAGYGYTF,TGTGCCACCAGCAGAGAACGGGGGGCTGGGTATGGCTACACCTTC
.,TRBJ1-5,.,TRBV27,CASSLSVVDQPQHF,TGTGCCAGCAGTTTATCGGTGGTAGATCAGCCCCAGCATTTT
.,TRBJ1-3,TRBD1,TRBV5-8,CASRRRDRAGNTIYF,TGTGCCAGCAGACGCCGGGACAGGGCTGGAAACACCATATATTTT
.,TRBJ1-1,TRBD1,TRBV4-1,CASSQSGGWGAFF,TGCGCCAGCAGCCAGTCAGGGGGCTGGGGAGCTTTCTTT
.,TRBJ1-4,TRBD1,TRBV4-3,CASSQHRDRESNEKLFF,TGCGCCAGCAGCCAACATCGGGACAGGGAATCTAATGAAAAACTGTTTTTT
.,TRBJ1-3,.,TRBV3-1/TRBV3-2,CASSQGFSSGNTIYF,TGTGCCAGCAGCCAAGGATTCAGCTCTGGAAACACCATATATTTT
.,TRBJ2-1,TRBD2,TRBV7-2,CASSLRSVGAGGGEQFF,TGTGCCAGCAGCTTACGGTCAGTCGGTGCGGGGGGTGGTGAGCAGTTCTTC
.,TRBJ1-6,.,TRBV5-1,CASSPGSSYNSPLHF,TGCGCCAGCAGCCCCGGTAGCTCCTATAATTCACCCCTCCACTTT
.,TRBJ1-2,.,TRBV12-3/TRBV12-4,CASSYREGNGYTF,TGTGCCAGCAGTTACAGGGAGGGGAATGGCTACACCTTC
once,TRBJ2-3,.,TRBV5-1,CASGTYSTDTQYF,TGCGCCAGCGGCACATATAGCACAGATACGCAGTATTTT
.,TRBJ2-7,TRBD2,TRBV4-2,CASSQGQGTAGGIEQYF,TGTGCCAGCAGCCAAGGCCAAGGGACGGCCGGGGGGATCGAGCAGTACTTC
once,TRBJ1-5,.,TRBV19,CASKGGGVNQPQHF,TGTGCCAGTAAAGGAGGGGGGGTCAATCAGCCCCAGCATTTT
.,TRBJ2-7,TRBD1,TRBV5-6,CASSWGQGSYEQYF,TGTGCCAGCAGCTGGGGACAGGGCTCCTACGAGCAGTACTTC
.,TRBJ2-5,.,TRBV4-1,CASSQDLDSTTQYF,TGCGCCAGCAGCCAAGATCTTGATAGCACGACCCAGTACTTC